Listed below are T cell receptor beta chains from one sample, sequenced in a study of cytomegalovirus exposure and HLA in healthy donors. Assay used: immunoSEQ multiplex PCR; TCRdb lists only in-frame clones, some missing. The profile shows approximately 300,000 clones, 70% to 90% of them singletons. The sample taken for sequencing was PBMCs. These receptors all stem from a woman aged 18-30 years in good health and CMV-seronegative. Each CDR3 is given with its conserved first and last residue. A D gene is named only where the DNA matches it firmly. Clone size is not always given. Where it is, it says once, few, many or a class for expanded clones.

TRBJ1-1,.,TRBD1,TRBV5-1,18,TGCGCCAGCAGCTTGCTCTACAGGGGCTCACTCTTGAACACTGAAGCTTTCTTT,CASSLLYRGSLLNTEAFF
TRBJ2-7,once,.,TRBV9,14,TGTGCCAGCAGCCGGGGGCAGGGGGACTACGAGCAGTACTTC,CASSRGQGDYEQYF
TRBJ2-7,.,.,TRBV4-2,14,TGTGCCAGCAGCCCGAACGAGGGCAGATACGAGCAGTACTTC,CASSPNEGRYEQYF
TRBJ2-7,once,.,TRBV6-5,15,TGTGCCAGCAGTTACTCCACAGGTTGGGTATACGAGCAGTACTTC,CASSYSTGWVYEQYF
TRBJ2-3,.,TRBD2,TRBV27,15,TGTGCCAGCAGTTTACGGGAGGCCCGCACAGATACGCAGTATTTT,CASSLREARTDTQYF
TRBJ2-1,.,TRBD1,TRBV7-2,15,TGTGCCAGCAGCTCAGGGACAGGGATAAACAATGAGCAGTTCTTC,CASSSGTGINNEQFF
TRBJ2-5,.,.,TRBV9,14,TGTGCCAGCAGCGTAGGGGGCGCATGGGAGACCCAGTACTTC,CASSVGGAWETQYF
TRBJ2-7,.,.,TRBV4-1,17,TGCGCCAGCAGCCAAGTTATAGGAGGGCTAGGTTATAACGAGCAGTACTTC,CASSQVIGGLGYNEQYF
TRBJ2-3,.,TRBD2,TRBV7-2,16,TGTGCCAGCAGCTTAGAGAGCAGCGGGAGGCCAGATACGCAGTATTTT,CASSLESSGRPDTQYF
TRBJ1-2,.,TRBD1,TRBV27,17,TGTGCCAGCAGGGCCCGCGGACAGGCGTCGCTCGCTATGATGTACACCTTC,CASRARGQASLAMMYTF
TRBJ2-4,.,.,TRBV14,14,TGTGCCAGCAGCGACACAGGGTTTGGGAACATTCAGTACTTC,CASSDTGFGNIQYF
TRBJ1-4,.,TRBD1,TRBV6-5,14,TGTGCCAGCACGGACAGGGAGGCTAATGAAAAACTGTTTTTT,CASTDREANEKLFF
TRBJ1-2,.,.,TRBV4-1,16,TGCGCCAGCAGCCAACTCGGGACAAGAGCTAACTATGGCTACACCTTC,CASSQLGTRANYGYTF
TRBJ2-1,.,.,TRBV10-3,13,TGTGCGACCGCGGGCGTCAGATACAATGAGCAGTTCTTC,CATAGVRYNEQFF
TRBJ2-7,once,TRBD1,TRBV28,19,TGTGCCAGCAGTTTAAGGGTGACAGGGGGAAATCTCGCCTCCTACGAGCAGTACTTC,CASSLRVTGGNLASYEQYF
TRBJ2-5,once,.,TRBV2,14,TGTGCCAGCAGTGAGCGGGGCCGGGGAGAGACCCAGTACTTC,CASSERGRGETQYF
TRBJ2-7,.,TRBD2,TRBV5-4,16,TGTGCCAGCAGCTTGGCTAGTAGCGGGAGCTTCCACGAGCAGTACTTC,CASSLASSGSFHEQYF
TRBJ2-1,few,.,TRBV11-2,15,TGTGCCAGCAGCCCAGTAGGGGGCTCCTACAATGAGCAGTTCTTC,CASSPVGGSYNEQFF
TRBJ2-5,.,.,TRBV5-8,16,TGTGCCAGCAGCTCCACCGCCCCGGACAGCCAAGAGACCCAGTACTTC,CASSSTAPDSQETQYF
TRBJ1-4,few,.,TRBV5-1,13,TGCGCCAGCAGCACCCCGGACCCGGAGGAACTGTTTTTT,CASSTPDPEELFF
TRBJ1-4,.,.,TRBV6-1,13,TGTGCCAGCAGTGAACAGTCTAATGAAAAACTGTTTTTT,CASSEQSNEKLFF
TRBJ2-2,.,.,TRBV28,12,TGTGCCAGCAGCTGGGGAGTCGGGGAGCTGTTTTTT,CASSWGVGELFF
TRBJ2-1,few,.,TRBV2,14,TGTGCCAGCAGGACTAGTTTCTCCTACAATGAGCAGTTCTTC,CASRTSFSYNEQFF
TRBJ1-2,.,TRBD1,TRBV27,17,TGTGCCAGCAGTCCGGGACAGGGAATCCGGGCTAACTATGGCTACACCTTC,CASSPGQGIRANYGYTF
TRBJ2-7,few,.,TRBV2,13,TGTGCCAGCAGTGGGCAGGGTATACGGGAGCAGTACTTC,CASSGQGIREQYF
TRBJ1-4,.,.,TRBV9,19,TGTGCCAGCAGCGTAGGCCTTCCCGGGTCGGGGGCAACTAATGAAAAACTGTTTTTT,CASSVGLPGSGATNEKLFF
TRBJ2-2,.,.,TRBV30,14,TGTGCCTGGAGTGCCGGGGTCAACACCGGGGAGCTGTTTTTT,CAWSAGVNTGELFF
TRBJ2-1,.,TRBD1,TRBV6-1,17,TGTGCCAGCAGTGACCCTTCCGGGACAGGGTCGACAAATGAGCAGTTCTTC,CASSDPSGTGSTNEQFF
TRBJ2-7,few,.,TRBV11-2,12,TGTGCCAGCAGCCGCGACAGGTTCGAGCAGTACTTC,CASSRDRFEQYF
TRBJ1-1,.,.,TRBV11-2,14,TGTGCCAGCAGCACCACATGGACAGTCACTGAAGCTTTCTTT,CASSTTWTVTEAFF